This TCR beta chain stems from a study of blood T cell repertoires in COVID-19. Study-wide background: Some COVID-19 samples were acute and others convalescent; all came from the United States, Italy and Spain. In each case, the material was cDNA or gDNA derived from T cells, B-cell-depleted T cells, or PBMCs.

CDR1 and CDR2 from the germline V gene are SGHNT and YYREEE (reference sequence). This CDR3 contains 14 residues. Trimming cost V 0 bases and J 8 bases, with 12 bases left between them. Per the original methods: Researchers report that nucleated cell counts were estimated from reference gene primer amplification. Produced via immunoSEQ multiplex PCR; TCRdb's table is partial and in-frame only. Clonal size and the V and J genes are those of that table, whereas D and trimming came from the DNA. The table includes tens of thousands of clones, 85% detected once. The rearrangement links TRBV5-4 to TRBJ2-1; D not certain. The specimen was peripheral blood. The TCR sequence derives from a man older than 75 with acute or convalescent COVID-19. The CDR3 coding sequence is TGTGCCAGCAGCTTGGTAGGTAGCAGCGATGAGCAGTTCTTC. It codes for CASSLVGSSDEQFF.